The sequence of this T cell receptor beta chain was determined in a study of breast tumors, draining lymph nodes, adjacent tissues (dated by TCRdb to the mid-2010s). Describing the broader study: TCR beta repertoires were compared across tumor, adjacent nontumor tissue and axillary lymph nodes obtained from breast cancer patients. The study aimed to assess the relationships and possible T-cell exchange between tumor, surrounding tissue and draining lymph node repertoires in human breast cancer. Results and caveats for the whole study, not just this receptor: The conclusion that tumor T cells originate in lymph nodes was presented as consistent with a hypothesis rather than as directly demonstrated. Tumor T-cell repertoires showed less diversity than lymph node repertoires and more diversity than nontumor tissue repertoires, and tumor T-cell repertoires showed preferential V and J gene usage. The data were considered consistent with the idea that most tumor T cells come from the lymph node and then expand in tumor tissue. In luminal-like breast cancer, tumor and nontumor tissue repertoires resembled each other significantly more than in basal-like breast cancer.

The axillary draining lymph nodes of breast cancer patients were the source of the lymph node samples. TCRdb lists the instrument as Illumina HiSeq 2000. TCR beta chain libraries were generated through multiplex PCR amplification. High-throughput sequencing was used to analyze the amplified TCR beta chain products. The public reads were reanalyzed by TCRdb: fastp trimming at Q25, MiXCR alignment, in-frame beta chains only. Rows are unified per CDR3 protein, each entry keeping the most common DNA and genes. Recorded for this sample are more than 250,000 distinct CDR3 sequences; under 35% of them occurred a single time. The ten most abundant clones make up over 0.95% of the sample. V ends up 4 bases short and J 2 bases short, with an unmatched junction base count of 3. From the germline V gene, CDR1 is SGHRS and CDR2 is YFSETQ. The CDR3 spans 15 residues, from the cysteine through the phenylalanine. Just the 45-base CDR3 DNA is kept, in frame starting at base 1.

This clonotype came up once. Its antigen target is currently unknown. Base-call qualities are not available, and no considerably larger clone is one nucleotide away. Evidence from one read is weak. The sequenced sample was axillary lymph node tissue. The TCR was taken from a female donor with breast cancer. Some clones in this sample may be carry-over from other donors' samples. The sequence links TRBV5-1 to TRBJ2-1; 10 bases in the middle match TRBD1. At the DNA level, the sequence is TGCGCCAGCAGCATCGGACAGGGGGCCTACAATGAGCAGTTCTTC. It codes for CASSIGQGAYNEQFF.